This is a list of T cell receptor beta chains from one sample in a study of T cell changes during pregnancy in multiple sclerosis. Data came from immunoSEQ multiplex PCR; TCRdb stores just in-frame clones and leaves some out. Of about 100,000 clones in the sample, 92% were seen once. The specimen was peripheral blood, collected after pregnancy. Receptors originate from a female donor with multiple sclerosis, enrolled in a pregnancy study. Each CDR3 is given without its conserved first and last residue. A D gene is named only where the DNA matches it firmly.

d_gene: TRBD2; v_gene: TRBV7-9; CDR3aa: ASSPGTSGNNEQF
d_gene: TRBD2; v_gene: TRBV6-6; CDR3aa: ASSRTSGAYEQY
d_gene: TRBD1; v_gene: TRBV29-1; CDR3aa: SVEFGQGALNEQF
d_gene: .; v_gene: TRBV19; CDR3aa: ASARDHNSPLH
d_gene: TRBD1; v_gene: TRBV2; CDR3aa: ASSVPTGRGNTIY
d_gene: .; v_gene: TRBV25-1; CDR3aa: ASSPGVWFGNTIY
d_gene: .; v_gene: TRBV9; CDR3aa: ASSVGRSGFGTEAF
d_gene: .; v_gene: TRBV29-1; CDR3aa: SGEDTRDNNEQF
d_gene: TRBD1; v_gene: TRBV5-1; CDR3aa: ASSLGGTAISYEQY
d_gene: TRBD2; v_gene: TRBV5-1; CDR3aa: ASSLELAGTGELF
d_gene: .; v_gene: TRBV30; CDR3aa: AWARDTQY
d_gene: TRBD1; v_gene: TRBV28; CDR3aa: ASSLGQGRYNEQF
d_gene: .; v_gene: TRBV2; CDR3aa: ASSVSYNEQF